The 10 T cell receptor beta chains below all came from one sample that was sequenced in a study of blood T cells in healthy people across ages. Through a sample-barcoded 5' primer and a J-beta primer mix, a second PCR was run for about 6 to 11 cycles. Via MiXCR, TCRdb re-called the 5' RACE reads, giving one row per CDR3 protein. The sample carries around 1.5 million distinct CDR3 sequences, roughly 60% recorded once. The sequencing sample was made of blood. Every receptor here comes from a man younger than 30 in good health.

This clonotype was seen a handful of times. This chain connects TRBV12-3 or TRBV12-4 to TRBJ2-1; 7 nucleotides align to TRBD2. With 6 bases clipped from V and 7 bases from J, the junction kept 6 bases outside the gene matches. The CDR3 contains 13 residues. The DNA of the CDR3 is TGTGCCAGCAGGCGACTAGCCTCTAATGAGCAGTTCTTC. It codes for CASRRLASNEQFF.

V and J are TRBV6-4 and TRBJ2-2; D is unresolved. CDR3 length: 14 residues. Germline values: CDR1 MRHNA, CDR2 SNTAGT. Trimming shortened V by 2 bases and J by 5 bases, and 9 bases separated the two germline ends. CDR3 bases: TGTGCCAGCAGTGACCAGACGGATACCGGGGAGCTGTTTTTT. Protein product: CASSDQTDTGELFF.

In the case of this clonotype: This clone may be a read error of a much larger clone one base away. This chain uses TRBV12-3 or TRBV12-4 with TRBJ2-3; 9 bases align to TRBD1. This CDR3 has 16 amino acids. The CDR3 loop is CASSSTGGGSTGTQYF. For the CDR3, the DNA is TGTGCCAGCAGTTCAACAGGGGGCGGTAGCACAGGTACGCAGTATTTT.

In DNA, the CDR3 is TGCGCCAGCAGCTTCGGGACAGGGGATGAATTGAACACTGAAGCTTTCTTT. Encoded protein: CASSFGTGDELNTEAFF. The V call is TRBV5-1, the J call TRBJ1-1, with 10 bases identical to TRBD1. This CDR3 has 17 amino acids. CDR1 and CDR2 from the germline V gene are SGHRS and YFSETQ. V was pared by 2 bases and J by 0 bases, with 7 bases of the junction left unmatched.

The sample holds a few counts of this clonotype. The chain uses TRBV10-3 and TRBJ2-5, with D perhaps being TRBD1 or TRBD2 (5 bases each). The CDR3 is made up of 16 amino acids. Deletions cut 10 bases from V and 3 bases from J, with 24 bases between. Germline loops: CDR1 ENHRY, CDR2 SYGVKD. Here the CDR3 reads CATKGTSGTPKETQYF. CDR3 DNA sequence: TGTGCCACCAAAGGGACCTCCGGGACCCCAAAAGAGACCCAGTACTTC.

The rearrangement joins TRBV10-3 to TRBJ2-5; tentative D call: TRBD2 (6 bases). Trimming removed 10 bases from V and 0 bases from J, with 12 bases in between. Germline loops: CDR1 ENHRY, CDR2 SYGVKD. CDR3 length equals 13 residues. The CDR3 DNA follows: TGTGCCACCAACTCGGGGGACCAAGAGACCCAGTACTTC. Encoded protein: CATNSGDQETQYF.

The rearrangement joins TRBV11-1 to TRBJ2-1; 8 bases line up with TRBD1. The CDR3 consists of 15 residues. Germline V gene sequence: CDR1 SGHAT, CDR2 FQDESV (reference sequence). V was pared by 4 bases and J by 2 bases, with 4 bases of the junction left unmatched. CDR3 bases: TGTGCCAGCAGCTCACAGGGGGAGGCCTACAATGAGCAGTTCTTC. It yields the protein CASSSQGEAYNEQFF.

This clonotype appeared once. The V gene is TRBV29-1, the J gene TRBJ2-1; D unclear. The assigned J gene may be wrong: the sequence end matches TRBJ2-7 better. Germline V lookup: CDR1 SQVTM, CDR2 ANQGSEA. This CDR3 is 10 amino acids long. Here the CDR3 reads CSGNQNEQYF. The DNA for the CDR3 is TGCAGCGGTAATCAGAATGAGCAGTACTTC.

The chain couples TRBV4-1 to TRBJ2-1, with TRBD2 matching 8 bases. In germline, CDR1 is MGHRA, CDR2 YSYEKL. The CDR3 length is 17 residues. V shed 4 bases, J shed 7 bases, and the junction held 15 bases outside the gene matches. DNA for the CDR3: TGCGCCAGCAGCCCCCCCGGCTTCGGGAGGGCCCGAAATGAGCAGTTCTTC. It translates to CASSPPGFGRARNEQFF.

The CDR3 nucleotides read TGCAGTGCTGGGGGCGGGATGTCCTACAATGAGCAGTTCTTC. Translating it yields CSAGGGMSYNEQFF. The chain couples TRBV20-1 to TRBJ2-1; the D call may be TRBD1 or TRBD2 (6 bases each). The CDR3 spans 14 residues. CDR1 is DFQATT and CDR2 is SNEGSKA in the germline V gene (reference sequence). Deletions cut 5 bases from V and 1 base from J, with 12 bases between.